Listed below are T cell receptor beta chains from one sample, sequenced in a study of T cell responses to AZD1222 COVID-19 vaccine. TCRdb's table, derived via immunoSEQ multiplex PCR, lists solely in-frame clones and lacks some. The data show 200,000 to 250,000 clones, with about 95% seen just once and 1.5% to 2% held by the top ten. The sequencing here drew on peripheral blood, taken 28 days after the second dose of the MenACWY control vaccine. The receptors were gathered from an adult who received the MenACWY meningococcal vaccine as a control. The CDR3 runs from the conserved cysteine through the conserved F or W. Each record gives: V gene, D gene, J gene, clone size, CDR3 DNA, CDR3 protein. D genes are given only for firm matches. The size entry is marked missing in some rows and otherwise reads once, few, many or a size class.

TRBV7-3	TRBD2	TRBJ2-2	.	TGTGCCAGCAGCCTTAGCGGGGGGTTGAACACCGGGGAGCTGTTTTTT	CASSLSGGLNTGELFF
TRBV7-9	TRBD1	TRBJ1-5	.	TGTGCCAGCAGCTTAGTGGCAGGGGGCCTCCTCGATCAGCCCCAGCATTTT	CASSLVAGGLLDQPQHF
TRBV11-2	TRBD1	TRBJ2-7	.	TGTGCCAGCAGCTTAGAGCCCAGGGGGAACGTCTACGAGCAGTACTTC	CASSLEPRGNVYEQYF
TRBV19	.	TRBJ1-5	.	TGTGCCAGTAGTGTCCAAATTAGGACAAAGAATCAGCCCCAGCATTTT	CASSVQIRTKNQPQHF
TRBV4-1	.	TRBJ2-1	.	TGCGCCAGCAGCCAACTCAGGGTGAATGAGCAGTTCTTC	CASSQLRVNEQFF
TRBV10-3	TRBD2	TRBJ2-7	.	TGTGCCATCAAGCCTAGCGGGAGCTCCTACGAGCAGTACTTC	CAIKPSGSSYEQYF
TRBV9	.	TRBJ2-4	.	TGTGCCAGCAGCTCAGGAATGGGGGCAGCCAAAAACATTCAGTACTTC	CASSSGMGAAKNIQYF
TRBV20-1	.	TRBJ2-2	.	TGCAGTGCCAGCGGATCCGGGGAGCTGTTTTTT	CSASGSGELFF
TRBV19	TRBD1	TRBJ2-7	.	TGTGCCAGTAGTCCTGGACAGGGGATCTTCTACGAGCAGTACTTC	CASSPGQGIFYEQYF
TRBV5-8	.	TRBJ1-2	few	TGTGCCAGCAGCCAAGACAAGGACGCTGGCGGGTTTTATGGCTACACCTTC	CASSQDKDAGGFYGYTF
TRBV4-2	.	TRBJ1-2	.	TGTGCCAGCAGCCCTCGACAGTCTAACTATGGCTACACCTTC	CASSPRQSNYGYTF
TRBV14	.	TRBJ2-1	once	TGTGCCAGCAGCCAAGTTCTGGTCAATGAGCAGTTCTTC	CASSQVLVNEQFF
TRBV13	TRBD2	TRBJ2-3	.	TGTGCCAGCAGCGCAAGACTAGCGGGGGTTGACGGAGATACGCAGTATTTT	CASSARLAGVDGDTQYF
TRBV27	.	TRBJ2-7	.	TGTGCCAGCAGTTTATTGGCGGGGAGCTCCTACGAGCAGTACTTC	CASSLLAGSSYEQYF
TRBV28	.	TRBJ2-7	.	TGTGCCAGCAGTTTACACGAGCAGTACTTC	CASSLHEQYF
TRBV30	.	TRBJ2-1	.	TGTGCCTGGAGCTTTCAACCCGGGGCTGGAAATGAGCAGTTCTTC	CAWSFQPGAGNEQFF
TRBV6-6	.	TRBJ1-5	.	TGTGCCAGCAGTTACCCGAGCCAAGGGGGCAATCAGCCCCAGCATTTT	CASSYPSQGGNQPQHF
TRBV5-1	.	TRBJ2-1	.	TGCGCCAGCGCGGACCCGGGGGCGGGATGGTACAATGAGCAGTTCTTC	CASADPGAGWYNEQFF
TRBV7-8	.	TRBJ2-5	.	TGTGCCAGCAGCTCCGGGACAAGCAAAGAGACCCAGTACTTC	CASSSGTSKETQYF
TRBV25-1	.	TRBJ2-7	.	TGTGCCAGCAGTAATACCGTCGAGCAGTACTTC	CASSNTVEQYF
TRBV9	TRBD2	TRBJ2-5	.	TGTCCCAGCAGTAGCGGGGGGGGTGATGAGACCCAGTACTTC	CPSSSGGGDETQYF
TRBV28	.	TRBJ1-5	.	TGTGCCAGCAGTTTGGAAGGACAGCTCAATCAGCCCCAGCATTTT	CASSLEGQLNQPQHF